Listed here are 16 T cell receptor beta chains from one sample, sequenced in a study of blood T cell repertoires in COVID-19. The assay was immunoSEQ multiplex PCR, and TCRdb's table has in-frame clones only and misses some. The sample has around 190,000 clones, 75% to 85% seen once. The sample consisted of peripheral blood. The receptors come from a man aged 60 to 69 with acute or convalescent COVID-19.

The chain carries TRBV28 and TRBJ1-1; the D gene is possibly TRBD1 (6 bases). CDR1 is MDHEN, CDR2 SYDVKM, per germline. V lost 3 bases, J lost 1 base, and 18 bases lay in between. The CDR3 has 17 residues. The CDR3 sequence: CASSFPAAHRENTEAFF. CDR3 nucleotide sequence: TGTGCCAGCAGTTTCCCGGCTGCACACAGGGAGAACACTGAAGCTTTCTTT.

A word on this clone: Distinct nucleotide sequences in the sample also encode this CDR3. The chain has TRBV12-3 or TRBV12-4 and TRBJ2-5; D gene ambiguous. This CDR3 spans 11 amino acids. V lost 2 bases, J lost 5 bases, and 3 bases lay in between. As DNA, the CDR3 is TGTGCCAGCAGTTTACAGGAGACCCAGTACTTC. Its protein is CASSLQETQYF.

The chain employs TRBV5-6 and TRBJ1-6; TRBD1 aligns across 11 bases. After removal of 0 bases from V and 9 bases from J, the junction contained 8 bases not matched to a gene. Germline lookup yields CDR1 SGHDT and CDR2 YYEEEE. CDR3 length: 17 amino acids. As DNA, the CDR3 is TGTGCCAGCAGCTTGGAGGGACAGGGGGTACTGAGTTCACCCCTCCACTTT. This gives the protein CASSLEGQGVLSSPLHF. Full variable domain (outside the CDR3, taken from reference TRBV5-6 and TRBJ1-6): DAGVTQSPTHLIKTRGQQVTLRCSPKSGHDTVSWYQQALGQGPQFIFQYYEEEERQRGNFPDRFSGHQFPNYSSELNVNALLLGDSALYLCASSLEGQGVLSSPLHFGNGTRLTVT.

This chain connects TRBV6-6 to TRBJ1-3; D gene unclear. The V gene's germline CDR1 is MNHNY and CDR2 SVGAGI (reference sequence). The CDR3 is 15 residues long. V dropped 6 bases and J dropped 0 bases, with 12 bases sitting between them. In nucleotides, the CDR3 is TGTGCCAGCAGCAAGGACGGGAGCTCTGGAAACACCATATATTTT. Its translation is CASSKDGSSGNTIYF.

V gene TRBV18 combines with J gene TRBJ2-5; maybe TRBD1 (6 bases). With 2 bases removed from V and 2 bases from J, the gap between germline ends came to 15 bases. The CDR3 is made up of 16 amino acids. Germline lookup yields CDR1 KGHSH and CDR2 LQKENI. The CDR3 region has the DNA TGTGCCAGCTCACCAAGGGGGAAAGTCGGGCAAGAGACCCAGTACTTC. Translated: CASSPRGKVGQETQYF. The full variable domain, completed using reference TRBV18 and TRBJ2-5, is NAGVMQNPRHLVRRRGQEARLRCSPMKGHSHVYWYRQLPEEGLKFMVYLQKENIIDESGMPKERFSAEFPKEGPSILRIQQVVRGDSAAYFCASSPRGKVGQETQYFGPGTRLLVL.

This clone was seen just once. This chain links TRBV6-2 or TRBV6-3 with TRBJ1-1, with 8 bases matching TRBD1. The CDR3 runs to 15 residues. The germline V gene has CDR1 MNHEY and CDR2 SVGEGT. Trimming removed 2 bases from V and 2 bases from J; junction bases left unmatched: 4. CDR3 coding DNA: TGTGCCAGCAGTTACCATACAGGGGGTAACACTGAAGCTTTCTTT. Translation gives CASSYHTGGNTEAFF.

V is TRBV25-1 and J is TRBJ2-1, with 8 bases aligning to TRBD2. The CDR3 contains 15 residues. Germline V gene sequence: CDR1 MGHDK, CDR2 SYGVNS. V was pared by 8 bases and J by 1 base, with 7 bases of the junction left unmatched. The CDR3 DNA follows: TGTGCCAGCGAAGACGGGGGGGGTTCCTACAATGAGCAGTTCTTC. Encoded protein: CASEDGGGSYNEQFF.

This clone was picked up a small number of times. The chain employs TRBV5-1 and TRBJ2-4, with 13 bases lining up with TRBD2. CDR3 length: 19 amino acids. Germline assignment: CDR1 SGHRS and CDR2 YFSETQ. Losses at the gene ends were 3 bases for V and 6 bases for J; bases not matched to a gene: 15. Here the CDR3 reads CASSSRPGLAGIGGNIQYF. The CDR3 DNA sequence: TGCGCCAGCAGCTCACGTCCGGGACTAGCGGGAATCGGCGGAAACATTCAGTACTTC.

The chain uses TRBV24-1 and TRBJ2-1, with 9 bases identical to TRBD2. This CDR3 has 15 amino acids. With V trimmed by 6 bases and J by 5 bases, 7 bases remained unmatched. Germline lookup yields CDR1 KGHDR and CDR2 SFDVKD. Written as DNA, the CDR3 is TGTGCCACCAGTCTCGGGACTAGCACCAACAATGAGCAGTTCTTC. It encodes CATSLGTSTNNEQFF.

The CDR3 here is CAISAQGGDTDTQYF. The CDR3 nucleotides are TGTGCCATCAGTGCCCAAGGCGGAGACACAGATACGCAGTATTTT. The chain combines TRBV10-3 with TRBJ2-3; D is unclear. Germline V lookup: CDR1 ENHRY, CDR2 SYGVKD. Between the trimmed V and J ends, which lost 4 bases and 2 bases, there was a span of 13 bases. The length of the CDR3 is 15 residues.

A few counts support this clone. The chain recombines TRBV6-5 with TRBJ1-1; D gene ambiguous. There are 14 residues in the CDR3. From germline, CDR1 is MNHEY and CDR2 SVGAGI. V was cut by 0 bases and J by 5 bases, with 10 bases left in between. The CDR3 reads CASSYSVGGTEAFF. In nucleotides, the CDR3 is TGTGCCAGCAGTTACTCGGTGGGAGGAACTGAAGCTTTCTTT.

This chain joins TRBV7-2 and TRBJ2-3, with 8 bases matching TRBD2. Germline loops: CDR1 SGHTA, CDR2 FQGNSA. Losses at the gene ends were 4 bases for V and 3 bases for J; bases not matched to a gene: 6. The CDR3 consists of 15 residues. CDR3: CASSSMGLETDTQYF. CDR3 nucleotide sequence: TGTGCCAGCAGCTCAATGGGACTAGAAACAGATACGCAGTATTTT.

The CDR3, as DNA: TGCAGCGTTGCCCGGACTAGCGGGACCGCCTACGAGCAGTACTTC. It yields the protein CSVARTSGTAYEQYF. The J gene is TRBJ2-7, the V gene TRBV29-1; 12 bases fit TRBD2. Germline V gives CDR1 SQVTM, CDR2 ANQGSEA. V lost 4 bases, J lost 2 bases, and 6 bases stayed unmatched. The CDR3 loop spans 15 amino acids.

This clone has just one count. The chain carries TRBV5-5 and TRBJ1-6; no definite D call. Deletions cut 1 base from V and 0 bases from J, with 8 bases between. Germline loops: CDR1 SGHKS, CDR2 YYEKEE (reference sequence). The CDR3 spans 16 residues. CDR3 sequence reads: CASSLLVSSYNSPLHF. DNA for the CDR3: TGTGCCAGCAGCTTGTTGGTGAGCTCCTATAATTCACCCCTCCACTTT.

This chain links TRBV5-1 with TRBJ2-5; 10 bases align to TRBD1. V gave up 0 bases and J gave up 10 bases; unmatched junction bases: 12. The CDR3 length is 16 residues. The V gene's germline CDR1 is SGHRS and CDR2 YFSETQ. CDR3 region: CASSLGPGTGEGIQYF. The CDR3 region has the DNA TGCGCCAGCAGCTTGGGCCCCGGGACAGGGGAGGGGATCCAGTACTTC.

The CDR3 coding sequence is TGTGCCAGCACGAGGGATAGCAATCAGCCCCAGCATTTT. It is translated as CASTRDSNQPQHF. The chain uses TRBV2 and TRBJ1-5, with unresolved D. The length of the CDR3 is 13 residues. Trimming pared 7 bases from V and 0 bases from J, leaving 7 bases between. Germline loops: CDR1 SNHLY, CDR2 FYNNEI.